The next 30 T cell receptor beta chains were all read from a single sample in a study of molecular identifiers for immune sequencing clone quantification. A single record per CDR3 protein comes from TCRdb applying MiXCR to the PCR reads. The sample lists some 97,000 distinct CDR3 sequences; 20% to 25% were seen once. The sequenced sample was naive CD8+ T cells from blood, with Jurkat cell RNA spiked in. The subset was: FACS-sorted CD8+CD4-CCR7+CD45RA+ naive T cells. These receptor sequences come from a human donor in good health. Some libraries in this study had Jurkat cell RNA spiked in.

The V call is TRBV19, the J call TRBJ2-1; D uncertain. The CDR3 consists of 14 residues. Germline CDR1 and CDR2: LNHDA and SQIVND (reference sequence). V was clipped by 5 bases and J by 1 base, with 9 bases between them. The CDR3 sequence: CASSYMGSYNEQFF. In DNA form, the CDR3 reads TGTGCCAGTAGTTACATGGGATCCTACAATGAGCAGTTCTTC.

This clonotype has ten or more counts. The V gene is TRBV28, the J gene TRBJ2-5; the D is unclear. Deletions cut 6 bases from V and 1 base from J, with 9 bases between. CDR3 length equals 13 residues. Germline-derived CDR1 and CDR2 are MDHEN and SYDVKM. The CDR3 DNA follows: TGTGCCAGCAGAAACGACGGCCAAGAGACCCAGTACTTC. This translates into CASRNDGQETQYF.

CDR3 in amino acids: CASSMGTGAAYEQYF. As DNA, the CDR3 is TGTGCCAGCAGTATGGGGACAGGGGCGGCCTACGAGCAGTACTTC. The chain employs TRBV12-3 or TRBV12-4 and TRBJ2-7; 10 bases fit TRBD1. With 5 bases clipped from V and 2 bases from J, the junction kept 6 bases outside the gene matches. The CDR3 sequence is 15 residues long.

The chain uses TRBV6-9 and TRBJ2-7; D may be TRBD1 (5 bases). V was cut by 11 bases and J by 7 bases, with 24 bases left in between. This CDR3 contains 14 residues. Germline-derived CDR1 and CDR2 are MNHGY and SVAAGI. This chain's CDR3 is CADSPPRRNREQYF. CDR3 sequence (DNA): TGTGCCGACAGTCCCCCGCGTCGGAACAGGGAGCAGTACTTC.

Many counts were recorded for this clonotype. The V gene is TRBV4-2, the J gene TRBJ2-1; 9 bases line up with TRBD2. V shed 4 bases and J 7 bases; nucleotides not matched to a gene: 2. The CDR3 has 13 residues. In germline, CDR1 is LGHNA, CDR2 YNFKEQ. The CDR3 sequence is CASSPGLANEQFF. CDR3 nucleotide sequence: TGTGCCAGCAGCCCGGGACTAGCTAATGAGCAGTTCTTC.

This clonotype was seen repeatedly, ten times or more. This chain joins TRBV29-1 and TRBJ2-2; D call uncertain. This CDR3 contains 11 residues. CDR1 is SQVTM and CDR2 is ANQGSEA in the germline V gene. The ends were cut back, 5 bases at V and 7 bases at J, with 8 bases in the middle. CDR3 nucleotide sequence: TGCAGCGTTTGGGGAAACGGGGAGCTGTTTTTT. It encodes CSVWGNGELFF.

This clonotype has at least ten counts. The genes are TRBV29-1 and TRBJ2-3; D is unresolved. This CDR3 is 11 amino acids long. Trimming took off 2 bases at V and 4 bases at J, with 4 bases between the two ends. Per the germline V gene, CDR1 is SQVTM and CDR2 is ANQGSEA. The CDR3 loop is CSVETPDTQYF. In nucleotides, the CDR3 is TGCAGCGTTGAAACCCCAGATACGCAGTATTTT.

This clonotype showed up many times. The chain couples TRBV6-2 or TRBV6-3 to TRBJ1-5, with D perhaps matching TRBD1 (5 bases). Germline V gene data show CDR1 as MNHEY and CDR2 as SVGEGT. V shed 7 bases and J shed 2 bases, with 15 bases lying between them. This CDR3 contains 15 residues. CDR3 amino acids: CASIGANLGNQPQHF. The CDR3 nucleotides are TGTGCCAGCATAGGGGCGAATCTGGGCAATCAGCCCCAGCATTTT.

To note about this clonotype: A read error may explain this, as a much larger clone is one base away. In nucleotides, the CDR3 is TGTGCCAGCAGTATACAAATGGGTAATTCACCCCTCCGCTTT. This gives the protein CASSIQMGNSPLRF. V gene TRBV27 combines with J gene TRBJ1-6, with D uncertain. This CDR3 is built from 14 residues. The germline CDR1 and CDR2 sequences are MNHEY and SMNVEV (reference sequence).

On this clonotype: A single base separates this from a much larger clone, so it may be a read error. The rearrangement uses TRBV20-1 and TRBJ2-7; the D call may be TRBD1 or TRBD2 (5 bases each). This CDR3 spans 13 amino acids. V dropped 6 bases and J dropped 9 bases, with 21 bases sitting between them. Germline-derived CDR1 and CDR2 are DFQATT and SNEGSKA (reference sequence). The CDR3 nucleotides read TGCAGTGCCGTGACGAGGGGCCCTCCCGCGCAGTACTTC. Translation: CSAVTRGPPAQYF.

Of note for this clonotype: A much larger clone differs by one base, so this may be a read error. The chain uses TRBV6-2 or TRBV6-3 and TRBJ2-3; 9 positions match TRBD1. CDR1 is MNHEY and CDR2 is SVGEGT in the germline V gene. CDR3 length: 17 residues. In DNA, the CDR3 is TGTGCCAGCAGTTACCTGGCGACAGGGGGTGGTACAGATACGCAGTGTTTT. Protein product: CASSYLATGGGTDTQCF.

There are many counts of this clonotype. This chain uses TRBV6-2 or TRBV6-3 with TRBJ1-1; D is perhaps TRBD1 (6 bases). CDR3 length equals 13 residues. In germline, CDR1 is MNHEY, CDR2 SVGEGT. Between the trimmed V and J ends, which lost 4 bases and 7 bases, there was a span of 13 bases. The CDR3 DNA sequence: TGTGCCAGCAGTTCCAAGGACAGATATGAAGCTTTCTTT. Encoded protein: CASSSKDRYEAFF.

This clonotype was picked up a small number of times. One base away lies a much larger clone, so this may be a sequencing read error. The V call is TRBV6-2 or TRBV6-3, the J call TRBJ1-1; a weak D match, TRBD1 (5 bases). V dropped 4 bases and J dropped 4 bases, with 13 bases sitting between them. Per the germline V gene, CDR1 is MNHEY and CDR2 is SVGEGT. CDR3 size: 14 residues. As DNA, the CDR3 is TGTGCCAGCAGTTTCAGGGCGATGACCACTGAAGCTTTCTTT. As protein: CASSFRAMTTEAFF.

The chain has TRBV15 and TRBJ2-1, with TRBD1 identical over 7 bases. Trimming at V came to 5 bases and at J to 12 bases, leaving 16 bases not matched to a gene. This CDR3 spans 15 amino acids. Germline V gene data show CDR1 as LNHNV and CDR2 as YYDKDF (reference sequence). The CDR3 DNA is TGTGCCACCAGCGGATCCCGGGACAGCAACGATGCGCAGTTCTTC. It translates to CATSGSRDSNDAQFF. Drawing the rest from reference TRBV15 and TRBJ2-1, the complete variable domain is DAMVIQNPRYQVTQFGKPVTLSCSQTLNHNVMYWYQQKSSQAPKLLFHYYDKDFNNEADTPDNFQSRRPNTSFCFLDIRSPGLGDTAMYLCATSGSRDSNDAQFFGPGTRLTVL.

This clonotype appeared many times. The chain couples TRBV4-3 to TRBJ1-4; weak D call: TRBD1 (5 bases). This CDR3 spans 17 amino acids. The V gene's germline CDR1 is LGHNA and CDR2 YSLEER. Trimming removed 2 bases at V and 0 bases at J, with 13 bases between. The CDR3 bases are TGCGCCAGCAGCCAATACGGGGACCGGGCAACTAATGAAAAACTGTTTTTT. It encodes CASSQYGDRATNEKLFF.

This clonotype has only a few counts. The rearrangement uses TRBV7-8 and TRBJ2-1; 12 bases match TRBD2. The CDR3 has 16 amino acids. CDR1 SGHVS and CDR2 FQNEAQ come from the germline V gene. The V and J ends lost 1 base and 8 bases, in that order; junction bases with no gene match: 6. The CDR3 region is CASSLGASGGADEQFF. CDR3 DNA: TGTGCCAGCAGCTTAGGGGCTAGCGGGGGGGCAGATGAGCAGTTCTTC.

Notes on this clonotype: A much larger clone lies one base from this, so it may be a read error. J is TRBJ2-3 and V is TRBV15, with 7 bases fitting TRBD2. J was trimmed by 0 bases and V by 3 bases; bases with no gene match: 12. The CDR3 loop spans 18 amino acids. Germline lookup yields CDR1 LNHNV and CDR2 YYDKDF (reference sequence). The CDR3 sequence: CATSSGEGPTPSTDTQYF. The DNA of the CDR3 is TGTGCCACCAGCAGTGGGGAGGGACCGACGCCTAGCACAGATACGCAGTATTTT.

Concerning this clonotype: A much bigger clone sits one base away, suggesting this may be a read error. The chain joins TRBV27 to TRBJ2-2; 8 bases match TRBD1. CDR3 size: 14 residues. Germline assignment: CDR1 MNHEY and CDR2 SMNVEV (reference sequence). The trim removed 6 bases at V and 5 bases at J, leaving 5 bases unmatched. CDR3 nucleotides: TGTGCCAGCAGGCACAGGGGGATAACCGGGGAGCTGTTTTTT. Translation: CASRHRGITGELFF.

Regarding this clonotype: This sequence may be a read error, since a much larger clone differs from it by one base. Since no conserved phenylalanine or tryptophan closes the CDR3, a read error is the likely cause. The CDR3 sequence is CASSQGLGESYEQYS. The CDR3 DNA follows: TGCGCCAGCAGCCAAGGTCTGGGGGAGTCCTACGAGCAGTACTCC. The rearrangement links TRBV4-1 to TRBJ2-7; D assignment may be TRBD1 or TRBD2 (5 bases each). The CDR3 consists of 15 residues. Per the germline V gene, CDR1 is MGHRA and CDR2 is YSYEKL. The V end lost 1 base, the J end lost 1 base, and 11 bases lay between the germline ends.

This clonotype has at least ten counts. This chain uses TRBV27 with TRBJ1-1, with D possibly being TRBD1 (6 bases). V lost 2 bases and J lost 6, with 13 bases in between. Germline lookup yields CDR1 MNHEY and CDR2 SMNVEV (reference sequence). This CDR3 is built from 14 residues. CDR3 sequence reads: CASSLTMGAPEAFF. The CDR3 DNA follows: TGTGCCAGCAGTTTAACGATGGGGGCCCCTGAAGCTTTCTTT.

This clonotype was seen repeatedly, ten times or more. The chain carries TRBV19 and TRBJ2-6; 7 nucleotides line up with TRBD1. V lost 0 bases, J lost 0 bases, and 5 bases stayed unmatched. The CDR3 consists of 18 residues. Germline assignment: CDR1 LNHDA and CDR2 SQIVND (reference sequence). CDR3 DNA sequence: TGTGCCAGTAGTATAGATTGGGACAGCCCCTCTGGGGCCAACGTCCTGACTTTC. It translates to CASSIDWDSPSGANVLTF.

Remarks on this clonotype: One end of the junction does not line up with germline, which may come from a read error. CDR3 sequence (DNA): TGTGCCATCGGAGCCGCGAGCACTGAAGCGTTCTTT. This translates into CAIGAASTEAFF. J is TRBJ1-1 and V is TRBV10-3; D gene uncertain. Per the germline V gene, CDR1 is ENHRY and CDR2 is SYGVKD. The CDR3 loop spans 12 amino acids.

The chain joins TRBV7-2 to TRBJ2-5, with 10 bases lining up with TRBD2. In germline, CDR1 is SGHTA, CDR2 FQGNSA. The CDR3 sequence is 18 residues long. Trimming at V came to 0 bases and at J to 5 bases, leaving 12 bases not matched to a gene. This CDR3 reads CASSLAGDLAGVSETQYF. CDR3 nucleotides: TGTGCCAGCAGCTTAGCCGGGGATCTAGCGGGAGTGTCGGAGACCCAGTACTTC.

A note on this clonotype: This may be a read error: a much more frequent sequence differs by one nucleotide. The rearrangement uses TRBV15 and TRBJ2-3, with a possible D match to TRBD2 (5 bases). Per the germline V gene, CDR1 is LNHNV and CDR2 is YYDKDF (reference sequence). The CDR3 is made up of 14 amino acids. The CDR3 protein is CATSPTPSIDTQYF. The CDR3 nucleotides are TGTGCCACCAGTCCCACCCCTAGCATAGATACGCAGTATTTT.

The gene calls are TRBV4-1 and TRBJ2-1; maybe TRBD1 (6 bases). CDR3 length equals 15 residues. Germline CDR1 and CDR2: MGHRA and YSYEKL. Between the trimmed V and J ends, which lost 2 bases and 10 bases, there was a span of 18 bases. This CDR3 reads CASSQLGQRAGEQFF. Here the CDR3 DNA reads TGCGCCAGCAGCCAACTCGGACAGAGGGCTGGAGAGCAGTTCTTC.

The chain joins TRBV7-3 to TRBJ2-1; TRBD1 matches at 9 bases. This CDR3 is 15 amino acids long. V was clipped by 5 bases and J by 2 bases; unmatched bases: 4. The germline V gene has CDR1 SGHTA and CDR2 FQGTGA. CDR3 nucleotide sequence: TGTGCCAGCAGCCTCCGACAGGGGGCCTACAATGAGCAGTTCTTC. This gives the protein CASSLRQGAYNEQFF.

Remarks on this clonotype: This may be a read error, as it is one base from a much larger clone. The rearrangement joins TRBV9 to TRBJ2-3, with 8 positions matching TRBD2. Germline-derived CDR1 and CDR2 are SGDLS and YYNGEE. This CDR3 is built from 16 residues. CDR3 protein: CASGVAGLQSTDTQYF. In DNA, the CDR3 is TGTGCCAGCGGCGTAGCGGGGCTCCAAAGCACAGATACGCAGTATTTT.

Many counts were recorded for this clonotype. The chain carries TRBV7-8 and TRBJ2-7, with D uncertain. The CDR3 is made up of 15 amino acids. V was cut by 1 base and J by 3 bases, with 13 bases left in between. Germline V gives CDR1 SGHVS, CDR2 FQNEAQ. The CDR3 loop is CASSLGLLDNYEQYF. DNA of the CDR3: TGTGCCAGCAGCTTAGGTCTGCTCGACAACTACGAGCAGTACTTC.

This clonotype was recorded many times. The CDR3 sequence: CSAREVSTEAFF. CDR3 coding DNA: TGCAGTGCTAGGGAGGTGAGCACTGAAGCTTTCTTT. This chain uses TRBV20-1 with TRBJ1-1; D uncertain. CDR3 length: 12 residues. Germline V gives CDR1 DFQATT, CDR2 SNEGSKA (reference sequence). Trimming left V 3 bases short and J 4 bases short, with 9 bases between.

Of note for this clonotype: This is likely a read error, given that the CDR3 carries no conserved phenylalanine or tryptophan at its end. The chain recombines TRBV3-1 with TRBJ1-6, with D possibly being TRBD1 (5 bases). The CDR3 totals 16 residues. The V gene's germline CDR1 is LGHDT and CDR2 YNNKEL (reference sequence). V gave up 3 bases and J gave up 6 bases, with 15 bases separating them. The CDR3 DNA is TGTGCCAGCAGCCACTTGGTGGGACTGGGTAATTCACCCCTCCACTTA. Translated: CASSHLVGLGNSPLHL.